The present T cell receptor (beta chain) was sequenced within a study of technical replicates of blood from a handful of donors. The germline V gene encodes CDR1 MDHEN and CDR2 SYDVKM. The CDR3 is 15 amino acids. V trimming: 2 bases; J trimming: 8 bases; junction bases outside the gene matches: 10. TCRdb keeps only in-frame clones here, not all; method: immunoSEQ multiplex PCR. The sample comprises about 85,000 clones, roughly 94% of which are singletons, and roughly 0.23% rests with the top ten. This clonotype was sampled from a human donor in good health. What was sequenced was T cells isolated from PBMCs. The V and J genes are TRBV28 and TRBJ1-2, with 8 nucleotides matching TRBD1. The CDR3 loop is CASSLRDRLAGGYTF. CDR3 coding DNA: TGTGCCAGCAGTTTAAGGGACAGGCTTGCGGGAGGCTACACCTTC.